This TCR beta chain was sequenced in a study of blood T cell repertoires in COVID-19. Study in general: Acute and convalescent COVID-19 samples came from the United States, Italy and Spain. In each case, the material was cDNA or gDNA derived from T cells, B-cell-depleted T cells, or PBMCs.

Trimming left V 4 bases short and J 4 bases short, with 14 bases between. The CDR3 runs to 15 residues. From germline, CDR1 is LGHNA and CDR2 YNFKEQ. Sequenced by immunoSEQ multiplex PCR; TCRdb stores in-frame clones only, minus some. The sample holds about 100,000 clones, 91% seen once. The rearrangement links TRBV4-2 to TRBJ2-1, with a weak D call TRBD1 (6 bases). This receptor was identified in a man in his forties or fifties with active COVID-19. The sample comprised peripheral blood. CDR3: CASSRPGAAYNEQFF. CDR3 in DNA: TGTGCCAGCAGCCGCCCAGGGGCGGCATACAATGAGCAGTTCTTC.